This TCR beta chain was retrieved from a study of Ad26.COV2.S vaccination and SARS-CoV-2 variants. Study-level points and caveats: Post-vaccination breadth of spike-specific CD8+ and CD4+ T cell responses was reportedly substantial.

Using immunoSEQ multiplex PCR, the repertoire was profiled, and TCRdb retains in-frame clones only, with some absent. The table has fewer than 500,000 clones, 90% seen once. This clone was seen just once. Antigen unknown. V was shortened by 1 base and J by 4 bases, with 9 bases between the two germline ends. CDR1 and CDR2 (germline): GTSNPN, SVGIG (reference sequence). The CDR3 totals 13 residues. As to treatment: 19 received Ad26.COV2.S at low or high dose, single or two shots; roughly five received placebo; per-sample allocation not given. Collection of the samples took place on day 63 after the first injection of vaccine or placebo. The sample came from a Boston adult aged 18-55 years. An Ad26 vector was used to express Wuhan-strain SARS-CoV-2 spike as the vaccine.

The origin of this receptor is a person aged 18-60 years who received the Ad26.COV2.S COVID-19 vaccine or a placebo. The input for sequencing was peripheral blood, taken in a trial of Ad26.COV2.S vaccine versus placebo. This sequence joins TRBV30 and TRBJ2-3, with D tentatively TRBD1 (6 bases). DNA of the CDR3: TGTGCCTGGAGTGCTGGGGGCCCAGATACGCAGTATTTT. Translating it yields CAWSAGGPDTQYF. The full variable domain, its missing parts supplied by reference TRBV30 and TRBJ2-3, is SQTIHQWPATLVQPVGSPLSLECTVEGTSNPNLYWYRQAAGRGLQLLFYSVGIGQISSEVPQNLSASRPQDRQFILSSKKLLLSDSGFYLCAWSAGGPDTQYFGPGTRLTVL.